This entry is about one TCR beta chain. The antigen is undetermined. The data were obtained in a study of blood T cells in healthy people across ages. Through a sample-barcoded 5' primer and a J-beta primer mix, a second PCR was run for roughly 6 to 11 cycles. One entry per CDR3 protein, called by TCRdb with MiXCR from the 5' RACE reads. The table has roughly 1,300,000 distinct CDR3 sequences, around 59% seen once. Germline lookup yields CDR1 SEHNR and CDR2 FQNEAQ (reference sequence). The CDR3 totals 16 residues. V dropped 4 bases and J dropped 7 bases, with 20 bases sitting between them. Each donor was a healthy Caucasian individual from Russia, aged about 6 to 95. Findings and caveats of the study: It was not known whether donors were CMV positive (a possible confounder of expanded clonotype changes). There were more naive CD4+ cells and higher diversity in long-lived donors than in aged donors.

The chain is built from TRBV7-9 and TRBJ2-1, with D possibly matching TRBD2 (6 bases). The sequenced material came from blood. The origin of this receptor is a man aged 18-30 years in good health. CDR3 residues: CASSSQPGLRRNEQFF. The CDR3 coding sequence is TGTGCCAGCAGCTCACAACCGGGACTTCGCCGGAATGAGCAGTTCTTC.